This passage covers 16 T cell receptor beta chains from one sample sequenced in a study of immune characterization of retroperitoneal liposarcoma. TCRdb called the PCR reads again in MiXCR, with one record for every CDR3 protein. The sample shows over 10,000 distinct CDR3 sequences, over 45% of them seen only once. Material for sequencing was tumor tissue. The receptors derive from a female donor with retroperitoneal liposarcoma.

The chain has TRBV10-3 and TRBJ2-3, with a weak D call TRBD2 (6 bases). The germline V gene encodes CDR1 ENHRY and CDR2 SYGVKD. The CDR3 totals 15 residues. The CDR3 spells CATRMGGFATDTQYF. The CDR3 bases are TGTGCGACTCGCATGGGGGGTTTCGCCACAGATACGCAGTATTTT.

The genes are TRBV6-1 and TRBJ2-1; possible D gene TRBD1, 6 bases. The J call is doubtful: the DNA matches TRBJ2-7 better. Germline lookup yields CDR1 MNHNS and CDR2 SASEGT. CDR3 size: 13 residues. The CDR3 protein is CASSRDTNGEQYF. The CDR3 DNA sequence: TGTGCCAGCAGTAGGGACACGAACGGCGAGCAGTACTTC.

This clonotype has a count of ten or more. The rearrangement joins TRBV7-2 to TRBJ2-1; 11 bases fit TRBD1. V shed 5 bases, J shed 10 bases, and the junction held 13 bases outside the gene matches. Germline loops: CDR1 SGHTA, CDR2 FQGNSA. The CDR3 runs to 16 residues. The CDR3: CASSRGQGGLSYEQFF. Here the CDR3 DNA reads TGTGCCAGCAGCCGGGGACAGGGGGGACTCTCCTACGAGCAGTTCTTC.

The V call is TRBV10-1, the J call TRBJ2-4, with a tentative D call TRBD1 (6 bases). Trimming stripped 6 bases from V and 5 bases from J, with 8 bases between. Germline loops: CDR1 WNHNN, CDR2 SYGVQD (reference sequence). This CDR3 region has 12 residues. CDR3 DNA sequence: TGCGCCAGCAGGACAGGAGAAAACATTCAGTACTTC. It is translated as CASRTGENIQYF.

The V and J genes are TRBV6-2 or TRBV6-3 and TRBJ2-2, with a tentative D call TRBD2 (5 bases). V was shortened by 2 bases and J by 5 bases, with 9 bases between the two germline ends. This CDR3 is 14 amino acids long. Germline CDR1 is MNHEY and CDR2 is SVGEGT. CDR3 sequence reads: CASSYLGETGELFF. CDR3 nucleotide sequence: TGTGCCAGCAGTTACCTGGGAGAGACCGGGGAGCTGTTTTTT.

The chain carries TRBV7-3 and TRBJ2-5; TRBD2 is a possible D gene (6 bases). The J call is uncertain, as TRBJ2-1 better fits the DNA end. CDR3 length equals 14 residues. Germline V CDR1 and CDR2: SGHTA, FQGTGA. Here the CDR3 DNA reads TGTGCCAGTAGCCCCCAACGGGGGTCCTACGAGCAGTTCTTC. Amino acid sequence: CASSPQRGSYEQFF.

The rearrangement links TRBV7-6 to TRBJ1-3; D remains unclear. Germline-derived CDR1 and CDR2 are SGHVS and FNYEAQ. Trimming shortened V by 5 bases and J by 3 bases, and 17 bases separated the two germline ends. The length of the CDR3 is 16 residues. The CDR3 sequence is CASSPYEPLYGNTIYF. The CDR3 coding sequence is TGTGCCAGCAGCCCATATGAACCCTTGTATGGAAACACCATATATTTT.

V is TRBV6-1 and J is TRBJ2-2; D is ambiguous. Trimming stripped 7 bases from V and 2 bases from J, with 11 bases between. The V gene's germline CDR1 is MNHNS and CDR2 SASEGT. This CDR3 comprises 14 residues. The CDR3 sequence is CASKHRRNTGELFF. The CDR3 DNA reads TGTGCCAGCAAACACAGAAGAAACACCGGGGAGCTGTTTTTT.

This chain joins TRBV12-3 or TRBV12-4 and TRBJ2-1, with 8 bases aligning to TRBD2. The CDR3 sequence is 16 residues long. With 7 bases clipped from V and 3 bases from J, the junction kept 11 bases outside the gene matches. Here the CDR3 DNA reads TGTGCCAGCACCCCGCTTAGCGGGAAGGACTACAATGAGCAGTTCTTC. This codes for CASTPLSGKDYNEQFF.

In nucleotides, the CDR3 is TGTGCCAGCAGTGAAGAGGCAGGGTCGTACTATAATTCACCCCTCCACTTT. Translated, it gives CASSEEAGSYYNSPLHF. The chain recombines TRBV6-5 with TRBJ1-6; D perhaps matches TRBD1 (5 bases). Germline CDR1 MNHEY, CDR2 SVGAGI. Between the trimmed V and J ends, which lost 5 bases and 3 bases, there was a span of 17 bases. The CDR3 loop spans 17 amino acids.

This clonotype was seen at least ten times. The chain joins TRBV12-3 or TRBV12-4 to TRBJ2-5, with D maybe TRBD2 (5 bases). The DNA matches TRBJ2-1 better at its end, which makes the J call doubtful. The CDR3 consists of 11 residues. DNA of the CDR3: TGTGCCAGCAGTTTAGGGGAGACCCAGTTCTTC. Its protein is CASSLGETQFF.

The CDR3 is CASSRSGGANTGELFF. The CDR3 nucleotides read TGTGCCAGCAGCCGTAGCGGAGGGGCGAACACCGGGGAGCTGTTTTTT. V is TRBV6-1 and J is TRBJ2-2, with D tentatively TRBD2 (6 bases). Germline-derived CDR1 and CDR2 are MNHNS and SASEGT. The CDR3 consists of 16 residues. The V gene lost 6 bases and the J gene lost 0 bases, with 14 bases spanning the gap.

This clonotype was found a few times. CDR3 amino acids: CASKLGIYNEQFF. The DNA for the CDR3 is TGTGCCAGCAAATTAGGGATCTACAATGAGCAGTTCTTC. The chain couples TRBV6-1 to TRBJ2-1; the D is unclear. CDR3 length equals 13 residues. Between the trimmed V and J ends, which lost 7 bases and 3 bases, there was a span of 10 bases. Germline lookup yields CDR1 MNHNS and CDR2 SASEGT.

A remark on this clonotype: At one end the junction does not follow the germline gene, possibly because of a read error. CDR3 protein: CASRLTGSTDAFF. The CDR3 region has the DNA TGTGCCAGCAGATTGACAGGGAGCACTGACGCTTTCTTT. The V and J genes are TRBV6-4 and TRBJ1-1, with 7 bases matching TRBD1. The CDR3 loop spans 13 amino acids. CDR1 is MRHNA, CDR2 SNTAGT, per germline.

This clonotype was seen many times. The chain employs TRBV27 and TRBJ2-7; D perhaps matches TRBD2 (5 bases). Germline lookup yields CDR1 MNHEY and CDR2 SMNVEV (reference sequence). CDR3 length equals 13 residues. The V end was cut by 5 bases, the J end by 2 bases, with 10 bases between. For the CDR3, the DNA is TGTGCCAGCAGTCTAACGGGGACCTACGAGCAGTACTTC. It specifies CASSLTGTYEQYF.

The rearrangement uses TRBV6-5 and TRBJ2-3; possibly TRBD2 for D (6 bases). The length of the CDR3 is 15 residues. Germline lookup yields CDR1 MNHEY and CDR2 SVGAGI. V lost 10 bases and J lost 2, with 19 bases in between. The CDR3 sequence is CATDKSAGYTDTQYF. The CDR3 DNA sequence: TGTGCCACCGATAAGTCTGCGGGATACACAGATACGCAGTATTTT.